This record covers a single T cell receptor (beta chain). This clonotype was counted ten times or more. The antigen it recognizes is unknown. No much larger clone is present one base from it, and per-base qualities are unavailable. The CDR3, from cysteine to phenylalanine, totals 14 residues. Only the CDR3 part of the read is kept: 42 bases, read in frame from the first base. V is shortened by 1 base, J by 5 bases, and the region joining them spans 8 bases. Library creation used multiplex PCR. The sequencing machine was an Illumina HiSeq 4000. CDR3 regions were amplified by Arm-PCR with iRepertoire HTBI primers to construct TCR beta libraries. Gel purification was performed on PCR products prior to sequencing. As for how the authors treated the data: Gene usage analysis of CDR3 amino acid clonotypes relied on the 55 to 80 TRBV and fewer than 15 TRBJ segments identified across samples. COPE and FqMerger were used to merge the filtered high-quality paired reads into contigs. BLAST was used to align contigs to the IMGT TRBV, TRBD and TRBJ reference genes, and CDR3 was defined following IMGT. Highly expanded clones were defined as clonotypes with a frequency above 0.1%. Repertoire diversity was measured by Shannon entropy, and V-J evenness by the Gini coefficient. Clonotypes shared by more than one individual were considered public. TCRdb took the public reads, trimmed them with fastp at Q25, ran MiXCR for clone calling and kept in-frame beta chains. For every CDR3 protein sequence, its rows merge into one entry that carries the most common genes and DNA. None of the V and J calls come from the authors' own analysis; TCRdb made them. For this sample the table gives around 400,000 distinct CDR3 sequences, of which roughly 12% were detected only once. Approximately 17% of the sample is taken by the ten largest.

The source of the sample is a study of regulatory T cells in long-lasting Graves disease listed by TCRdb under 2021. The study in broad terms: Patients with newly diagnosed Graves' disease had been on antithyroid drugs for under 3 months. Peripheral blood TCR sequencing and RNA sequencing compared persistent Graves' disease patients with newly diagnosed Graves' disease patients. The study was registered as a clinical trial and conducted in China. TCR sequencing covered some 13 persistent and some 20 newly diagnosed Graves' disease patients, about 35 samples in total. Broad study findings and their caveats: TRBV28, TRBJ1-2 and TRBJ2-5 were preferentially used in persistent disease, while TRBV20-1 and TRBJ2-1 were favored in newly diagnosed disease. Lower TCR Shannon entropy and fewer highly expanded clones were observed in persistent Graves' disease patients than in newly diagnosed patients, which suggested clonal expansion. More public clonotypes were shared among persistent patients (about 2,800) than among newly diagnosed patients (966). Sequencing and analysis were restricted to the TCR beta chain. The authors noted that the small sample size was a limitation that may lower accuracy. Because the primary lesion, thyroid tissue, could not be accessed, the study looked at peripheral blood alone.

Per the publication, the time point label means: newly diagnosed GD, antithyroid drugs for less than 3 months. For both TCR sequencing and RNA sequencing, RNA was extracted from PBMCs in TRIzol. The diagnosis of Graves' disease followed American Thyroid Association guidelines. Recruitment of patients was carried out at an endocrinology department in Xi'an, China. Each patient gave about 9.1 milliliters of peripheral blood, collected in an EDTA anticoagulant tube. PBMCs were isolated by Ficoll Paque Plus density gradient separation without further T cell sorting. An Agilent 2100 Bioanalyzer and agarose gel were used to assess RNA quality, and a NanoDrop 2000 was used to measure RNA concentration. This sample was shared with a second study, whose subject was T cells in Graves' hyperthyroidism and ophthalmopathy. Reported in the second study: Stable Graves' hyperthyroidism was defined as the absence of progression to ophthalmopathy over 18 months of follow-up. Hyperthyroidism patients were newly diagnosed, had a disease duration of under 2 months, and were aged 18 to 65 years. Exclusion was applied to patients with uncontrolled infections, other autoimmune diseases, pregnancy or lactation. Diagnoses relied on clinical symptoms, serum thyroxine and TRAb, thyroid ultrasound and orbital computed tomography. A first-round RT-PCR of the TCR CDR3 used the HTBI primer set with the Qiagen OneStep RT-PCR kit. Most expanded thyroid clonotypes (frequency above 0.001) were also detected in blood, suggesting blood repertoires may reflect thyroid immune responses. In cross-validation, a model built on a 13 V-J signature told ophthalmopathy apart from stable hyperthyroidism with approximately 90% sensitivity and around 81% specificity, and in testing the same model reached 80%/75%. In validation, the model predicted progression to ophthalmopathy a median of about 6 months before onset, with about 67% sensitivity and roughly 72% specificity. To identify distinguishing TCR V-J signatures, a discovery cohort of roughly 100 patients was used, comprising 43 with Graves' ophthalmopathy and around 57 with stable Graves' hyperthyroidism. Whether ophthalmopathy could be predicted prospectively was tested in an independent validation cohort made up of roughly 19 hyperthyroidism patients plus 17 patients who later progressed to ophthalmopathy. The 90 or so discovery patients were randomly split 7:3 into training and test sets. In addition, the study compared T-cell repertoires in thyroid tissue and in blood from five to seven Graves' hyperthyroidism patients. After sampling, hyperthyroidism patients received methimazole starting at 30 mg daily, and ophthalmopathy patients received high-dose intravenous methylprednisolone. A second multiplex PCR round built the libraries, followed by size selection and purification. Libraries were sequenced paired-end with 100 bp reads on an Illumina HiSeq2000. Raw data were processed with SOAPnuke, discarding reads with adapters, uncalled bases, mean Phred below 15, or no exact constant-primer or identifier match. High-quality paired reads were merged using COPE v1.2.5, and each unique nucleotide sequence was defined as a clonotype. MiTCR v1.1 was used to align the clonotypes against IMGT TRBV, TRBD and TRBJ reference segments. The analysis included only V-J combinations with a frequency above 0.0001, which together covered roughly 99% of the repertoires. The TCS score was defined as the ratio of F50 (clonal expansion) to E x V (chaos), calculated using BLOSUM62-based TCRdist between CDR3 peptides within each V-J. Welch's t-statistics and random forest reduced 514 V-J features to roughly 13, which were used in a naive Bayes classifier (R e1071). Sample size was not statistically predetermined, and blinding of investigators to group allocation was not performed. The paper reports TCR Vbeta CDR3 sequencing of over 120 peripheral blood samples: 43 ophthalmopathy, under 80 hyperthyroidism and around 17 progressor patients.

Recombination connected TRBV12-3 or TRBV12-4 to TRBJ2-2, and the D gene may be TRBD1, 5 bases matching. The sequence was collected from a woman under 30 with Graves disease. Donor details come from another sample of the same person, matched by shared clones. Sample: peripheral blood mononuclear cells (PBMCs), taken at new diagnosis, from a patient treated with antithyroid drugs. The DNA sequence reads TGTGCCAGCAGTTTAGGACAGCATACCGGGGAGCTGTTTTTT. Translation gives CASSLGQHTGELFF.